One sample yielded the 14 T cell receptor beta chains listed below, sequenced in a study of CD4 T cells in relation to SARS-CoV-2 and coronaviruses. TCRdb's copy holds only in-frame clones and misses some; the assay was immunoSEQ multiplex PCR. The sample has just under 20,000 clones, 74% seen once. CD4+ T cells from unexposed donors were obtained before the COVID-19 pandemic (2011-2018). After roughly ten days of culture, CD4+ T cells were isolated. These receptors' targets are unknown. Input material: CD4+ T cells from PBMCs, cultured in vitro. The receptors come from a human donor in good health.

The chain joins TRBV12-3 or TRBV12-4 to TRBJ1-1, with TRBD1 matching over 8 bases. J lost 5 bases, V lost 8 bases, and 7 bases had no gene match. There are 13 residues in the CDR3. In DNA, the CDR3 is TGTGCCAGCCGACTCAGGGGGCATACTGAAGCTTTCTTT. This translates into CASRLRGHTEAFF.

This clone appeared once. The V call is TRBV4-1, the J call TRBJ2-7; the D gene is possibly TRBD2 (6 bases). The germline V gene encodes CDR1 MGHRA and CDR2 YSYEKL. CDR3 length: 13 amino acids. The V and J ends lost 3 bases and 7 bases respectively, with 13 bases between them. CDR3 residues: CASSQIVGGEQYF. The CDR3 region has the DNA TGCGCCAGCAGCCAGATTGTAGGAGGGGAGCAGTACTTC.

The rearrangement links TRBV15 to TRBJ1-3, with 9 bases aligning to TRBD1. Germline CDR1 reads LNHNV; CDR2 reads YYDKDF (reference sequence). V shed 5 bases, J shed 4 bases, and the junction held 6 bases outside the gene matches. The CDR3 loop spans 15 amino acids. Here the CDR3 reads CATSADRGGGNTIYF. The CDR3 coding sequence is TGTGCCACCAGCGCGGACAGGGGTGGGGGAAACACCATATATTTT.

This sequence joins TRBV6-5 and TRBJ2-7, with 7 bases fitting TRBD1. The CDR3 is made up of 15 amino acids. Germline assignment: CDR1 MNHEY and CDR2 SVGAGI. V was pared by 2 bases and J by 2 bases, with 6 bases of the junction left unmatched. CDR3 DNA sequence: TGTGCCAGCAGTTACCGGGACAGACCGACCTACGAGCAGTACTTC. This translates into CASSYRDRPTYEQYF.

V and J are TRBV6-1 and TRBJ1-1, with TRBD1 matching 9 bases. This CDR3 has 17 amino acids. The V gene end was trimmed by 0 bases and the J gene end by 1 base; junction bases not matched to a gene: 6. In germline, CDR1 is MNHNS, CDR2 SASEGT. In DNA, the CDR3 is TGTGCCAGCAGTGAAGCAACAGGGGGCGCGGGGAACACTGAAGCTTTCTTT. Its translation: CASSEATGGAGNTEAFF.

This chain links TRBV2 with TRBJ2-7; D gene unclear. Trimming took 6 bases from V and 0 from J, leaving 9 bases between them. The CDR3 is 13 amino acids. Germline assignment: CDR1 SNHLY and CDR2 FYNNEI. CDR3 bases: TGTGCCAGCAGCGTTGTGACCTCCTACGAGCAGTACTTC. Translating gives CASSVVTSYEQYF.

This chain joins TRBV4-3 and TRBJ2-5; 7 nucleotides match TRBD1. This CDR3 has 15 amino acids. The J segment lost 1 base and the V segment lost 4 bases, leaving 6 bases of the junction unmatched. Germline CDR1 reads LGHNA; CDR2 reads YSLEER. For the CDR3, the DNA is TGCGCCAGCAGCCTGTCCGGACAGGCCCAAGAGACCCAGTACTTC. Translated: CASSLSGQAQETQYF.

The chain links TRBV5-1 to TRBJ2-7; 9 positions agree with TRBD2. Losses at the gene ends were 0 bases for V and 5 bases for J; bases not matched to a gene: 9. Per the germline V gene, CDR1 is SGHRS and CDR2 is YFSETQ. The CDR3 totals 16 residues. CDR3 coding DNA: TGCGCCAGCAGCTTGGAAGGGCGGGGGGGCGTCGACGAGCAGTACTTC. It codes for CASSLEGRGGVDEQYF.

The rearrangement links TRBV4-3 to TRBJ2-2; D not certain. CDR1 and CDR2 from the germline V gene are LGHNA and YSLEER. Trimming cost V 0 bases and J 4 bases, with 9 bases left between them. CDR3 length: 15 amino acids. In DNA, the CDR3 is TGCGCCAGCAGCCAAGAGAGCCGAGGCACCGGGGAGCTGTTTTTT. Amino acid sequence: CASSQESRGTGELFF.

V usage is TRBV28 and J usage is TRBJ1-2; D gene uncertain. V was clipped by 3 bases and J by 3 bases, with 14 bases between them. CDR1 is MDHEN and CDR2 is SYDVKM in the germline V gene. The CDR3 covers 15 residues. The CDR3 DNA reads TGTGCCAGCAGTTTTGCGCAGGAGCGGTACTATGGCTACACCTTC. It encodes CASSFAQERYYGYTF.

The chain is built from TRBV9 and TRBJ2-3; D not resolved. The CDR3 loop spans 15 amino acids. Germline V gene data show CDR1 as SGDLS and CDR2 as YYNGEE. V gave up 3 bases and J gave up 3 bases, with 14 bases separating them. CDR3 loop: CASSALSRQTDTQYF. CDR3 sequence (DNA): TGTGCCAGCAGCGCCCTATCCCGCCAGACAGATACGCAGTATTTT.

This clone came up once. The chain joins TRBV11-3 to TRBJ2-1, with 11 bases identical to TRBD2. This CDR3 is built from 17 residues. With 1 base clipped from V and 8 bases from J, the junction kept 10 bases outside the gene matches. Germline V CDR1 and CDR2: SGHNT, YENEEA. The CDR3 is CASSLVIGSGGVHEQFF. The CDR3 nucleotides read TGTGCCAGCAGCTTAGTTATAGGTAGCGGGGGGGTTCATGAGCAGTTCTTC.

The rearrangement links TRBV6-6 to TRBJ2-7; D uncertain. The CDR3 extends over 15 amino acids. Trimming removed 0 bases from V and 0 bases from J, with 9 bases in between. The germline CDR1 and CDR2 sequences are MNHNY and SVGAGI (reference sequence). The DNA of the CDR3 is TGTGCCAGCAGTTACTCGCCCCCGGTCTCCTACGAGCAGTACTTC. Protein product: CASSYSPPVSYEQYF.

This clone has only one observation. The J gene is TRBJ1-4, the V gene TRBV11-2; possibly TRBD1 for D (6 bases). The CDR3 loop spans 15 amino acids. Germline CDR1 SGHAT, CDR2 FQNNGV. Trimming removed 1 base at V and 4 bases at J, with 10 bases between. The CDR3 DNA reads TGTGCCAGCAGCTTAGTTGGGGGCTTTAATGAAAAACTGTTTTTT. Protein: CASSLVGGFNEKLFF. Full variable domain (rest looked up from reference TRBV11-2 and TRBJ1-4): EAGVAQSPRYKIIEKRQSVAFWCNPISGHATLYWYQQILGQGPKLLIQFQNNGVVDDSQLPKDRFSAERLKGVDSTLKIQPAKLEDSAVYLCASSLVGGFNEKLFFGSGTQLSVL.